This T cell receptor beta chain was observed in a study of blood T cell repertoires in COVID-19. Germline values: CDR1 SGHAT, CDR2 FQNNGV. The ends lost 6 bases at V and 6 bases at J; junction bases unmatched: 4. The CDR3 runs to 13 residues. Some clones are missing from TCRdb's copy, which holds only in-frame ones; the method was immunoSEQ multiplex PCR. Of hundreds of thousands of clones listed, roughly nine tenths are singletons. This receptor was obtained from a man under 40 who had recovered from COVID-19. Sequenced sample: PBMCs or T cells enriched from blood (not recorded which). This chain uses TRBV11-2 with TRBJ1-5; 8 nucleotides match TRBD1. CDR3 sequence (DNA): TGTGCCAGCAGGGACAGGGTAGGTCAGCCCCAGCATTTT. Residues: CASRDRVGQPQHF.